These 25 T cell receptor beta chains were all obtained from the same sample, sequenced in a study of blood T cell repertoires in COVID-19 (TCRdb year 2020). Libraries were constructed by the immunoSEQ multiplex PCR assay. The table comes from immuneACCESS by way of TCRdb, which keeps in-frame sequences with V and J called. Part of the clones is missing from these tables; in studies checked, under half for an unresolved V gene and the rest for unknown reasons. Counted in this sample were fewer than 350,000 clones; around 85% of them appeared once. The ten largest account for 2% to 3% of the sample. Sample: PBMCs or T cells enriched from blood (not recorded which). The origin of the receptors is a woman between 45 and 60 years old who had recovered from COVID-19.

This rearrangement joins TRBV15 to TRBJ1-6; D is possibly TRBD1 (6 bases). Germline loops: CDR1 LNHNV, CDR2 YYDKDF (reference sequence). Trimming cost V 3 bases and J 7 bases, with 16 bases left between them. The length of the CDR3 is 16 residues. CDR3: CATSRGGAGDNSPLHF. The CDR3 nucleotides are TGTGCCACCAGCAGGGGGGGGGCAGGGGACAATTCACCCCTCCACTTT.

In nucleotides, the CDR3 is TGTGCCAGCAGCTCCCTAGCGGGACCGGGCACAGATACGCAGTATTTT. Translation gives CASSSLAGPGTDTQYF. The V call is TRBV13, the J call TRBJ2-3, with TRBD2 matching 9 bases. This CDR3 has 16 residues. Germline V gene sequence: CDR1 PRHDT, CDR2 FYEKMQ (reference sequence). The V segment lost 4 bases and the J segment 1 base; nucleotides outside the gene matches: 6.

This clone was found once. The gene calls are TRBV3-1 (or the pseudogene TRBV3-2) and TRBJ1-3; D gene unclear. CDR3 length equals 14 residues. V shed 1 base and J shed 0 bases, with 4 bases lying between them. In germline, CDR1 is LGHDT, CDR2 YNNKEL (reference sequence). The CDR3 loop reads CASSQASSGNTIYF. The CDR3 DNA reads as TGTGCCAGCAGCCAAGCCTCCTCTGGAAACACCATATATTTT.

The V call is TRBV30, the J call TRBJ1-4, with TRBD1 as a possible D gene (6 bases). The CDR3 is 13 residues long. CDR1 and CDR2 (germline): GTSNPN, SVGIG (reference sequence). Between the trimmed V and J ends, which lost 3 bases and 7 bases, there was a span of 12 bases. The CDR3 sequence is CAWRGQLLEKLFF. For the CDR3, the DNA is TGTGCCTGGAGAGGACAGCTGCTTGAAAAACTGTTTTTT.

The V gene is TRBV19, the J gene TRBJ2-4; 9 bases are a match to TRBD2. This CDR3 has 15 residues. The germline gives CDR1 LNHDA, CDR2 SQIVND (reference sequence). The V gene end was trimmed by 4 bases and the J gene end by 6 bases; junction bases not matched to a gene: 7. Here the CDR3 DNA reads TGTGCCAGTAGTAGGGGTAGCGGGAGTGTAAACATTCAGTACTTC. The encoded protein is CASSRGSGSVNIQYF.

The chain carries TRBV30 and TRBJ2-7; 10 nucleotides agree with TRBD1. J gave up 6 bases and V 2 bases, and 7 bases lay outside the gene matches. Germline V gene data show CDR1 as GTSNPN and CDR2 as SVGIG (reference sequence). The CDR3 has 14 residues. In nucleotides, the CDR3 is TGTGCCTGGAGTCGACAGGGGGCGTTCGGCGAGCAGTACTTC. Protein sequence: CAWSRQGAFGEQYF.

This chain connects TRBV27 to TRBJ1-5, with 9 bases matching TRBD1. Trimming removed 6 bases from V and 5 bases from J; junction bases left unmatched: 11. The CDR3 contains 16 residues. The V gene's germline CDR1 is MNHEY and CDR2 SMNVEV (reference sequence). CDR3 in DNA: TGTGCCAGCAGACATCGATTGGACAGGGGCGATCAGCCCCAGCATTTT. Its protein is CASRHRLDRGDQPQHF.

The genes are TRBV6-5 and TRBJ2-7, with D perhaps matching TRBD1 (6 bases). Trimming took off 8 bases at V and 7 bases at J, with 18 bases between the two ends. Germline loops: CDR1 MNHEY, CDR2 SVGAGI. The length of the CDR3 is 13 residues. The chain's CDR3 is CASVISGEGEQYF. CDR3 nucleotides: TGTGCCAGCGTCATCTCAGGGGAAGGGGAGCAGTACTTC.

This clone was recorded only once. The chain carries TRBV7-8 and TRBJ2-7, with D possibly being TRBD1 (5 bases). The germline V gene encodes CDR1 SGHVS and CDR2 FQNEAQ. The ends were cut back, 1 base at V and 2 bases at J, with 12 bases in the middle. The CDR3 is made up of 15 amino acids. CDR3 residues: CASSLGPDIAYEQYF. The CDR3 region has the DNA TGTGCCAGCAGCTTAGGTCCGGACATTGCCTACGAGCAGTACTTC.

CDR3 nucleotide sequence: TGTGCCAGCTCACAAGACTATCCAAGCTCCTATAATTCACCCCTCCACTTT. This sequence encodes CASSQDYPSSYNSPLHF. This sequence joins TRBV18 and TRBJ1-6, with unresolved D. This CDR3 spans 17 amino acids. Germline CDR1 and CDR2: KGHSH and LQKENI. V lost 4 bases, J lost 0 bases, and 13 bases lay in between.

This chain connects TRBV7-8 to TRBJ2-2, with D uncertain. The germline V and J ends were trimmed by 4 bases and 4 bases, with 7 bases remaining between them. The CDR3 is 13 amino acids. Germline CDR1 is SGHVS and CDR2 is FQNEAQ. The CDR3 DNA follows: TGTGCCAGCAGCTCGCAGGCCACCGGGGAGCTGTTTTTT. Residues: CASSSQATGELFF.

This sequence joins TRBV28 and TRBJ2-7; D is unclear. The length of the CDR3 is 13 residues. Trimming stripped 3 bases from V and 2 bases from J, with 8 bases between. The V gene's germline CDR1 is MDHEN and CDR2 SYDVKM. Here the CDR3 reads CASSFQATYEQYF. CDR3 sequence (DNA): TGTGCCAGCAGTTTTCAGGCGACCTACGAGCAGTACTTC.

The gene calls are TRBV7-8 and TRBJ2-3; 9 nucleotides agree with TRBD2. Germline CDR1 SGHVS, CDR2 FQNEAQ. This CDR3 contains 15 residues. J was trimmed by 3 bases and V by 3 bases; bases with no gene match: 4. CDR3 protein: CASSLERGATDTQYF. The CDR3 nucleotides read TGTGCCAGCAGCTTGGAGCGGGGGGCAACAGATACGCAGTATTTT.

The chain combines TRBV5-1 with TRBJ1-6; tentative D call: TRBD1 (5 bases). V gave up 1 base and J gave up 8 bases, with 16 bases separating them. The V gene's germline CDR1 is SGHRS and CDR2 YFSETQ. The CDR3 spans 16 residues. The CDR3 sequence is CASSLTGGGRDSPLHF. The CDR3 DNA follows: TGCGCCAGCAGCTTGACGGGGGGAGGTCGGGATTCACCCCTCCACTTT.

A single count supports this clone. Other DNA sequences in the sample encode the same CDR3. This rearrangement joins TRBV2 to TRBJ2-5; D gene unclear. CDR1 SNHLY and CDR2 FYNNEI come from the germline V gene. V dropped 3 bases and J dropped 4 bases, with 9 bases sitting between them. The CDR3 consists of 13 residues. The chain's CDR3 is CASSDGSGETQYF. For the CDR3, the DNA is TGTGCCAGCAGTGACGGCTCAGGAGAGACCCAGTACTTC. Variable domain in full (rest from reference TRBV2 and TRBJ2-5): EPEVTQTPSHQVTQMGQEVILRCVPISNHLYFYWYRQILGQKVEFLVSFYNNEISEKSEIFDDQFSVERPDGSNFTLKIRSTKLEDSAMYFCASSDGSGETQYFGPGTRLLVL.

The V gene is TRBV5-1, the J gene TRBJ2-7, with D perhaps TRBD1 (6 bases). The CDR3 totals 13 residues. Germline V gene lookup returns CDR1 SGHRS and CDR2 YFSETQ. The V and J ends lost 2 bases and 3 bases respectively, with 9 bases between them. The CDR3 coding sequence is TGCGCCAGCAGCTTAAACAGGGACTACGAGCAGTACTTC. Residues: CASSLNRDYEQYF.

The chain recombines TRBV27 with TRBJ1-2; D is ambiguous. Trimming took 6 bases from V and 8 from J, leaving 16 bases between them. Germline CDR1 MNHEY, CDR2 SMNVEV (reference sequence). CDR3 length equals 13 residues. The CDR3 bases are TGTGCCAGCAGCTTCCTCGGGTCTGCGGGCTACACCTTC. Translating it yields CASSFLGSAGYTF.

The genes are TRBV9 and TRBJ2-2; D is possibly TRBD2 (5 bases). The CDR3 spans 15 residues. V lost 6 bases and J lost 2, with 14 bases in between. Germline V CDR1 and CDR2: SGDLS, YYNGEE. DNA of the CDR3: TGTGCCAGCACCCCACGGGGAGTCAACACCGGGGAGCTGTTTTTT. Amino acids: CASTPRGVNTGELFF.

The chain couples TRBV7-9 to TRBJ1-5; weak D call: TRBD1 (6 bases). The V gene's germline CDR1 is SEHNR and CDR2 FQNEAQ (reference sequence). CDR3 length equals 15 residues. Deletions cut 6 bases from V and 3 bases from J, with 15 bases between. CDR3 protein: CASSPERGLNQPQHF. CDR3 DNA: TGTGCCAGCAGTCCCGAGCGGGGGCTCAATCAGCCCCAGCATTTT.

The CDR3 nucleotides are TGTGCCAGCATGACAGATCCATCCTATAATTCACCCCTCCACTTT. It is translated as CASMTDPSYNSPLHF. The J gene is TRBJ1-6, the V gene TRBV2, with D perhaps matching TRBD1 (5 bases). Germline V gene data show CDR1 as SNHLY and CDR2 as FYNNEI. This CDR3 region has 15 residues. Between the trimmed V and J ends, which lost 7 bases and 1 base, there was a span of 11 bases.

V and J are TRBV13 and TRBJ1-2; 9 nucleotides line up with TRBD1. V shed 5 bases and J 4 bases; nucleotides not matched to a gene: 5. Germline V lookup: CDR1 PRHDT, CDR2 FYEKMQ (reference sequence). CDR3 length: 14 amino acids. The CDR3: CASSGDRARYGYTF. Here the CDR3 DNA reads TGTGCCAGCAGCGGGGACAGGGCACGCTATGGCTACACCTTC. Complete variable domain (other parts from reference TRBV13 and TRBJ1-2): AAGVIQSPRHLIKEKRETATLKCYPIPRHDTVYWYQQGPGQDPQFLISFYEKMQSDKGSIPDRFSAQQFSDYHSELNMSSLELGDSALYFCASSGDRARYGYTFGSGTRLTVV.

The V gene is TRBV18, the J gene TRBJ2-1, with D tentatively TRBD1 (6 bases). Trimming took 4 bases from V and 3 from J, leaving 10 bases between them. Germline V CDR1 and CDR2: KGHSH, LQKENI. The CDR3 covers 14 residues. CDR3 bases: TGTGCCAGCTCACTCCGGGACAACTACAATGAGCAGTTCTTC. Translated, it gives CASSLRDNYNEQFF. Based on the CDR3 plus reference TRBV18 and TRBJ2-1, the full variable domain is NAGVMQNPRHLVRRRGQEARLRCSPMKGHSHVYWYRQLPEEGLKFMVYLQKENIIDESGMPKERFSAEFPKEGPSILRIQQVVRGDSAAYFCASSLRDNYNEQFFGPGTRLTVL.

V usage is TRBV28 and J usage is TRBJ2-5, with 7 bases identical to TRBD2. This CDR3 is 14 amino acids long. CDR1 is MDHEN and CDR2 is SYDVKM in the germline V gene. Trimming cost V 3 bases and J 4 bases; bases outside gene matches: 5. The CDR3 loop is CASSFAGVGETQYF. Written as DNA, the CDR3 is TGTGCCAGCAGTTTCGCGGGGGTGGGAGAGACCCAGTACTTC.

The V gene is TRBV24-1, the J gene TRBJ1-5; D might be TRBD1 (6 bases). Per the germline V gene, CDR1 is KGHDR and CDR2 is SFDVKD. Trimming shortened V by 4 bases and J by 0 bases, and 9 bases separated the two germline ends. The CDR3 is 15 residues long. In DNA form, the CDR3 reads TGTGCCACCAGTGACCGGACAGTTAGCAATCAGCCCCAGCATTTT. It encodes CATSDRTVSNQPQHF.

The CDR3 DNA sequence: TGTGCCAGCAGCTTAGTCGCGGGGGAGAACACTGAAGCTTTCTTT. It encodes CASSLVAGENTEAFF. J is TRBJ1-1 and V is TRBV13; D perhaps matches TRBD1 (5 bases). Trimming shortened V by 1 base and J by 1 base, and 10 bases separated the two germline ends. Germline lookup yields CDR1 PRHDT and CDR2 FYEKMQ (reference sequence). This CDR3 comprises 15 residues.